A selection of T cell receptor beta chains follows, all from one sample in a study of Graves' ophthalmopathy and Graves' hyperthyroidism. TCRdb fed the multiplex PCR reads into MiXCR, producing one record per CDR3 protein. The sample carries a few hundred thousand distinct CDR3 sequences, 17% recorded once. Sequencing was done on a sample of peripheral blood. The receptors were sampled from an adult woman with stable Graves' hyperthyroidism. The CDR3 runs from the conserved cysteine through the conserved F or W. The order of the fields is V gene, D gene, J gene, clone size, CDR3 protein, CDR3 DNA. A D gene is named only where the DNA matches it firmly. Clone sizes are given selectively: once, few, many, or a class where the clone is expanded.

>TRBV12-3/TRBV12-4|-|TRBJ1-2|many
CASSLGGRQYGYTF
TGTGCCAGCAGTTTAGGGGGACGCCAATATGGCTACACCTTC
>TRBV5-1|TRBD2|TRBJ2-1|-
CASTSGLADTNEQFF
TGCGCCAGCACCTCCGGACTAGCGGATACCAATGAGCAGTTCTTC
>TRBV28|-|TRBJ2-2|many
CASSSPGLSGELFF
TGTGCCAGCAGTTCACCGGGACTGTCTGGGGAGCTGTTTTTT
>TRBV19|-|TRBJ1-6|many
CASTGSNSPLHF
TGTGCCAGTACAGGGAGCAATTCACCCCTCCACTTT
>TRBV30|-|TRBJ2-3|-
CAWSVHGLAKDTQYF
TGTGCCTGGAGTGTACACGGGCTAGCCAAAGATACGCAGTATTTT
>TRBV7-3|TRBD2|TRBJ2-7|few
CGSSLSGSLSEQYF
TGTGGCAGCAGCTTAAGCGGGAGCTTGTCCGAGCAGTACTTC
>TRBV6-5|-|TRBJ2-7|-
CASSYSVVYEQYF
TGTGCCAGCAGTTACTCAGTGGTCTACGAGCAGTACTTC
>TRBV19|TRBD1|TRBJ2-3|many
CASAPDRGMTDTQYF
TGTGCCAGTGCCCCGGACAGGGGAATGACGGATACGCAGTATTTT
>TRBV30|TRBD1|TRBJ1-2|-
CACSRDRPYGYTF
TGTGCCTGCTCTCGGGACAGGCCCTATGGCTACACCTTC
>TRBV28|-|TRBJ2-7|many
CASSLAYSANYEQYF
TGTGCCAGCAGTTTAGCCTACTCTGCTAACTACGAGCAGTACTTC
>TRBV9|-|TRBJ2-7|few
CASSEVGVGEQYF
TGTGCCAGCAGCGAAGTTGGGGTCGGCGAGCAGTACTTC
>TRBV6-2/TRBV6-3|-|TRBJ1-1|many
CASSSQGMITEAFF
TGTGCCAGCAGTTCCCAGGGAATGATAACTGAAGCTTTCTTT
>TRBV20-1|TRBD1|TRBJ2-5|many
CSAPNTRQGRETQYF
TGCAGTGCCCCCAACACACGACAGGGGCGTGAGACCCAGTACTTC
>TRBV20-1|-|TRBJ1-5|many
CSARGRSSNQPQHF
TGCAGTGCTAGAGGCAGGAGTAGCAATCAGCCCCAGCATTTT
>TRBV3-1|TRBD1|TRBJ2-2|few
CASSQVSGGYGELFF
TGTGCCAGCAGCCAAGTTTCAGGGGGTTACGGGGAGCTGTTTTTT
>TRBV12-3/TRBV12-4|-|TRBJ1-5|-
CASSGGDQPQHF
TGTGCCAGCAGTGGAGGGGATCAGCCCCAGCATTTT
>TRBV13|-|TRBJ2-7|-
CASSFSRDPPYEQYF
TGTGCCAGCAGCTTCTCACGGGACCCGCCCTACGAGCAGTACTTC